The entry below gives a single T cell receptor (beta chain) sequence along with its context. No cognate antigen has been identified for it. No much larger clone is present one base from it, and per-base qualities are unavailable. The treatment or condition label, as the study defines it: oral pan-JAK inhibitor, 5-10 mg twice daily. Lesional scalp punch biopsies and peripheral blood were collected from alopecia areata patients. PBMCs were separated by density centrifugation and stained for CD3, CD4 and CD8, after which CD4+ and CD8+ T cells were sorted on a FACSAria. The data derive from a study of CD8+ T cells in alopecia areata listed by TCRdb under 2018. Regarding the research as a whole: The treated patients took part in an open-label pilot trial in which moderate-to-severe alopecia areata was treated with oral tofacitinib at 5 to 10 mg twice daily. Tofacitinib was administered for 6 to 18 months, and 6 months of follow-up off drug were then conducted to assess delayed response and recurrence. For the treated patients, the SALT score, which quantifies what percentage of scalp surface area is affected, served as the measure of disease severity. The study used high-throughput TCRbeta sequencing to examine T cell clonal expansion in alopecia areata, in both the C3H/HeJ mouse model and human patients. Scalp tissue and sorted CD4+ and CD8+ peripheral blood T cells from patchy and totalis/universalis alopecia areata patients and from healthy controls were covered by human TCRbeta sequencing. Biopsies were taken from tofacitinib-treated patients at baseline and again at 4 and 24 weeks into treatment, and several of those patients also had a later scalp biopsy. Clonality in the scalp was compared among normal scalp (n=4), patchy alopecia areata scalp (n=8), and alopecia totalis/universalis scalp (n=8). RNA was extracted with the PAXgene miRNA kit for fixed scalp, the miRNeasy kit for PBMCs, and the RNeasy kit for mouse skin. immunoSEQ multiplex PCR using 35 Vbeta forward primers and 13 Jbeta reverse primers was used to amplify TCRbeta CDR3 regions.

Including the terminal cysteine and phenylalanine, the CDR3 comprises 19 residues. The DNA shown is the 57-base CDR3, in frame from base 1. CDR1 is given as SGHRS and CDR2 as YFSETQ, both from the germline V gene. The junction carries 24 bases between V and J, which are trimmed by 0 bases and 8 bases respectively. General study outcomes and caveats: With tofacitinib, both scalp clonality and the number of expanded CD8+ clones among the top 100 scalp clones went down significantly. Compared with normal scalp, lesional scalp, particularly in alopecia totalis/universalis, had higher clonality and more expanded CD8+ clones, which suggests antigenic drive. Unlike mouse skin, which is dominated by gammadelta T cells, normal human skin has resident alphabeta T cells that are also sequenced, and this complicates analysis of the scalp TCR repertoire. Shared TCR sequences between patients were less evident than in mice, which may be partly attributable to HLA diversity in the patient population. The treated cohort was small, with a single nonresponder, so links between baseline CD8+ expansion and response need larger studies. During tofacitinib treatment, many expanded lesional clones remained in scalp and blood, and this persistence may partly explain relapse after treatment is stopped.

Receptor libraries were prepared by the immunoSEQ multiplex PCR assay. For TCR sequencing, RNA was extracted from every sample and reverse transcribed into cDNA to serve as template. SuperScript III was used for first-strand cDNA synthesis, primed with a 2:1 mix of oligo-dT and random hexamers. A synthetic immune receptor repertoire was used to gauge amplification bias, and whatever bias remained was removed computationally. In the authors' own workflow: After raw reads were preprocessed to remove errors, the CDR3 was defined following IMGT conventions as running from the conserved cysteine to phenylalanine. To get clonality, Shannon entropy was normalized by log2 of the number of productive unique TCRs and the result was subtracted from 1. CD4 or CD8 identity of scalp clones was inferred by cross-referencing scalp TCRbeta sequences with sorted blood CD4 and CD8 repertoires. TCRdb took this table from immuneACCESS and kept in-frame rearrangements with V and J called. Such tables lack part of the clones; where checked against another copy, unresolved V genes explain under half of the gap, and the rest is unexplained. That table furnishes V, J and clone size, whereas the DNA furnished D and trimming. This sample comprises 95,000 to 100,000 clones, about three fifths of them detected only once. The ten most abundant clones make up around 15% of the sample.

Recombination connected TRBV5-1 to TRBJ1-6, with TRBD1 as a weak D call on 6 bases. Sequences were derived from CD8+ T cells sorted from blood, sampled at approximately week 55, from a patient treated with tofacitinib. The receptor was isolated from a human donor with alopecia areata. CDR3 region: CASSLEAQIGQPADSPLHF. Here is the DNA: TGCGCCAGCAGCTTGGAGGCTCAAATAGGACAGCCCGCCGATTCACCCCTCCACTTT.